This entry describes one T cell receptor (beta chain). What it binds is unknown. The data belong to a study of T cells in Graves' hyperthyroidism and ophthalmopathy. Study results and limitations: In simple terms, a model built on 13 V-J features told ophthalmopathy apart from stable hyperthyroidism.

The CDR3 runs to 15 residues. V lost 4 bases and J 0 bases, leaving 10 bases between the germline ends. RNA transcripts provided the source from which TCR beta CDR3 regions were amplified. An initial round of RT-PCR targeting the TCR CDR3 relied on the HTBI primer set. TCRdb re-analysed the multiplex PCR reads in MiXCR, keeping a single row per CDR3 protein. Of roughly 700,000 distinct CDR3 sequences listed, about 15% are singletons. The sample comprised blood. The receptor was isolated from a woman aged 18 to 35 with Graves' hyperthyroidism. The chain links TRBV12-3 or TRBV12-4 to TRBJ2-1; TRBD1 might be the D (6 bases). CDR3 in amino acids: CASSWGLGSYNEQFF. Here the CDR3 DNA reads TGTGCCAGCAGTTGGGGGCTAGGCTCCTACAATGAGCAGTTCTTC.